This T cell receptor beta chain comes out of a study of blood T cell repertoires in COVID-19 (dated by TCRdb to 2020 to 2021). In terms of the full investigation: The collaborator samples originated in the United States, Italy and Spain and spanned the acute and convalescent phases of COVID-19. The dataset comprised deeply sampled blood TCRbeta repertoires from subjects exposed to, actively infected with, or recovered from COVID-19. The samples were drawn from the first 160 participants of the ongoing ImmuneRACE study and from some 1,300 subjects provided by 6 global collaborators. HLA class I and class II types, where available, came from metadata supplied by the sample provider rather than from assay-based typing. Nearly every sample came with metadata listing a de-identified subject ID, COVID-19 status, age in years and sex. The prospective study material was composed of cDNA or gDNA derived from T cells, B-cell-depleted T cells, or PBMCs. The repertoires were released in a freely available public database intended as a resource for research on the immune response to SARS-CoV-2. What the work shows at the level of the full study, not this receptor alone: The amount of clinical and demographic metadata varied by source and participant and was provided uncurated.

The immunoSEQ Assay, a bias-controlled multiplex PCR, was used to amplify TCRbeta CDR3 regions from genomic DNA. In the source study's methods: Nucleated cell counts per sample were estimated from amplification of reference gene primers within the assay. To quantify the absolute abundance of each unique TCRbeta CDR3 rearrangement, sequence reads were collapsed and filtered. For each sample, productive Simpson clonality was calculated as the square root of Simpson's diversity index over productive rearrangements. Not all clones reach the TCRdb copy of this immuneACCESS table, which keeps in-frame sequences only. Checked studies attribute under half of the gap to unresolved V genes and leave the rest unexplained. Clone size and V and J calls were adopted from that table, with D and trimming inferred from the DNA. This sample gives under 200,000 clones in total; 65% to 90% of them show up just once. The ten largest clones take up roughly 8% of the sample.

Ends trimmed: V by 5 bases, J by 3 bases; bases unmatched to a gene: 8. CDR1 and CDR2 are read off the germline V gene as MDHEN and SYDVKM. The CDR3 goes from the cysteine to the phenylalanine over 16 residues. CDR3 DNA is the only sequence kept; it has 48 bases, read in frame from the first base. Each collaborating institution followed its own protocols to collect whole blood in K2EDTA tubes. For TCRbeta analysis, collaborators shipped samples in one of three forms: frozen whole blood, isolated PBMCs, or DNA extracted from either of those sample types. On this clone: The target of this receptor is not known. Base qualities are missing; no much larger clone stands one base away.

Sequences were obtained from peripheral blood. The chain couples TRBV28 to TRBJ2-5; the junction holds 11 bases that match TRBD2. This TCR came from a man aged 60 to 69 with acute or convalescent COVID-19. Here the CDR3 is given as CASSPRGSGREETQYF. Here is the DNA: TGTGCCAGCAGTCCCCGGGGTAGCGGGAGGGAAGAGACCCAGTACTTC.